Following are 29 T cell receptor beta chains from one sample sequenced in a study of blood T cells in healthy people across ages. Then a second PCR, running roughly 6 to 12 cycles, was carried out with a sample-barcoded 5' primer and a J-beta primer mix. TCRdb analysed the 5' RACE reads with MiXCR anew, one entry per CDR3 protein. The data contain 1.5 million to 2 million distinct CDR3 sequences, approximately 32% of them singletons. Material for sequencing was blood. These receptors all come from a woman aged 25-40 years in good health.

In its sample, this clonotype was seen a few times. The chain uses TRBV12-3 or TRBV12-4 and TRBJ2-7, with 7 bases that match TRBD1. The CDR3 consists of 14 residues. The junction had 5 bases not matched to a gene; V was cut back by 6 bases and J by 0 bases. CDR3 protein: CASSRDSDSYEQYF. The DNA for the CDR3 is TGTGCCAGCAGCCGGGACAGCGACTCCTACGAGCAGTACTTC.

This clonotype was counted between two and nine times. This chain joins TRBV3-1 and TRBJ2-7, with 8 positions matching TRBD1. CDR1 and CDR2 (germline): LGHDT, YNNKEL (reference sequence). Unmatched junction bases numbered 9, after V lost 4 bases and J lost 7 bases. CDR3 size: 14 residues. CDR3 nucleotide sequence: TGTGCCAGCAGCCCGCCGGACAGGGCGGGAGAGCAGTACTTC. Translation: CASSPPDRAGEQYF.

This clonotype was counted only a few times. The CDR3 is CSAAPRGRTKNIQYF. The CDR3 DNA sequence: TGCAGTGCTGCCCCTCGCGGGAGAACCAAAAACATTCAGTACTTC. The genes are TRBV20-1 and TRBJ2-4, with 7 bases that match TRBD2. The CDR3 extends over 15 amino acids. Germline V gene lookup returns CDR1 DFQATT and CDR2 SNEGSKA (reference sequence). The trim removed 5 bases at V and 2 bases at J, leaving 9 bases unmatched.

The J gene is TRBJ2-5, the V gene TRBV7-2; a weak D match, TRBD2 (7 bases). Germline CDR1 reads SGHTA; CDR2 reads FQGNSA. V lost 5 bases to trimming and J lost 8 bases, with 21 bases between them. This CDR3 has 15 residues. The CDR3 protein is CASSPNWGGPGTQYF. For the CDR3, the DNA is TGTGCCAGCAGCCCGAATTGGGGGGGGCCAGGCACCCAGTACTTC.

The rearrangement joins TRBV5-8 to TRBJ2-5; D tentatively reads TRBD1 or TRBD2 (6 bases each). TRBJ2-7 matches the DNA end more closely, so the J call is doubtful. Germline CDR1 is SGHTS and CDR2 is YDEGEE. CDR3 length: 16 residues. In nucleotides, the CDR3 is TGTGCCAGCAGCTATAAAGGGGGGCTCCCGGGCTACGAGCAGTACTTC. This translates into CASSYKGGLPGYEQYF.

The chain recombines TRBV13 with TRBJ2-3, with 10 nucleotides matching TRBD2. The CDR3 length is 15 residues. Germline CDR1 and CDR2: PRHDT and FYEKMQ (reference sequence). V lost 5 bases to trimming and J lost 3 bases; unmatched junction nucleotides: 5. Written as DNA, the CDR3 is TGTGCCAGCAGCCCAGAACTAGCGGGGACAGATACGCAGTATTTT. This codes for CASSPELAGTDTQYF.

This clonotype has only a few counts. The gene calls are TRBV5-1 and TRBJ1-1; a weak D match, TRBD1 (5 bases). CDR1 and CDR2 (germline): SGHRS, YFSETQ. Trimming took 4 bases from V and 4 from J, leaving 14 bases between them. This CDR3 contains 14 residues. CDR3 protein: CASSRDGGVTEAFF. Here the CDR3 DNA reads TGCGCCAGCAGCCGGGACGGAGGAGTCACTGAAGCTTTCTTT.

There are a few counts of this clonotype. The rearrangement uses TRBV9 and TRBJ2-7, with 8 bases lining up with TRBD2. Looked up from germline, CDR1 is SGDLS and CDR2 is YYNGEE. The CDR3 is 16 residues long. The V and J ends lost 0 bases and 7 bases, in that order; junction bases with no gene match: 12. The CDR3 coding sequence is TGTGCCAGCAGCGTAGGGAGCGGGGGCAGAACGGGGGAGCAGTACTTC. Its protein is CASSVGSGGRTGEQYF.

The rearrangement links TRBV5-1 to TRBJ2-7, with D uncertain. The CDR3 runs to 15 residues. The V end was cut by 4 bases, the J end by 12 bases, with 26 bases between. Germline V gives CDR1 SGHRS, CDR2 YFSETQ. The CDR3 DNA is TGCGCCAGCAGCAAGAAGGCGTCCTGGGAAGAGACCCTGTACTTC. Translation: CASSKKASWEETLYF.

The chain combines TRBV6-6 with TRBJ2-1; the match to TRBD2 covers 7 bases. The germline gives CDR1 MNHNY, CDR2 SVGAGI (reference sequence). The length of the CDR3 is 16 residues. Trimming cost V 4 bases and J 6 bases; bases outside gene matches: 12. Written as DNA, the CDR3 is TGTGCCAGCAGTTCTAGCGGCCCGGGGCCCATCAATGAGCAGTTCTTC. As protein: CASSSSGPGPINEQFF.

The table lists this clonotype with a few counts. The CDR3 DNA reads as TGCAGTGCTTGCCCGACGGCAGAAGAGACCCAGTACTTC. It encodes CSACPTAEETQYF. The V gene is TRBV20-1, the J gene TRBJ2-5; D call uncertain. Trimming shortened V by 5 bases and J by 3 bases, and 13 bases separated the two germline ends. This CDR3 contains 13 residues. CDR1 is DFQATT, CDR2 SNEGSKA, per germline (reference sequence).

The rearrangement joins TRBV6-6 to TRBJ1-5; 9 nucleotides line up with TRBD1. Germline V CDR1 and CDR2: MNHNY, SVGAGI (reference sequence). CDR3 length: 15 residues. The V gene end was trimmed by 11 bases and the J gene end by 1 base; junction bases not matched to a gene: 9. The CDR3 DNA reads as TGTGCCCGAGCTGGAGGACAGGGGAGCAATCAGCCCCAGCATTTT. Encoded protein: CARAGGQGSNQPQHF.

This clonotype came up a few times. The chain links TRBV5-4 to TRBJ2-1, with D perhaps TRBD1 (6 bases). This CDR3 has 14 amino acids. The V end lost 3 bases, the J end lost 7 bases, and 14 bases lay between the germline ends. In germline, CDR1 is SGHNT, CDR2 YYREEE (reference sequence). CDR3 amino acids: CASSWDPGENEQFF. The CDR3 DNA reads as TGTGCCAGCAGCTGGGACCCAGGGGAGAATGAGCAGTTCTTC.

This chain uses TRBV15 with TRBJ2-3; possible D gene TRBD2, 5 bases. Germline V gene data show CDR1 as LNHNV and CDR2 as YYDKDF (reference sequence). The CDR3 is 11 residues long. V was cut by 5 bases and J by 8 bases, with 8 bases left in between. CDR3 sequence reads: CATSPGGTQYF. The CDR3 DNA reads as TGTGCCACCAGCCCTGGAGGTACGCAGTATTTT.

This clonotype has only a few counts. The chain links TRBV7-9 to TRBJ2-1, with D perhaps matching TRBD1 (5 bases). Germline CDR1 and CDR2: SEHNR and FQNEAQ (reference sequence). Between the trimmed V and J ends, which lost 5 bases and 4 bases, there was a span of 15 bases. This CDR3 is 15 amino acids long. CDR3 coding DNA: TGTGCCAGCAGCGAGGACAAAGCGACTTACAATGAGCAGTTCTTC. It specifies CASSEDKATYNEQFF.

This clonotype was detected only a few times. The chain is built from TRBV29-1 and TRBJ2-3; 8 nucleotides align to TRBD1. The germline gives CDR1 SQVTM, CDR2 ANQGSEA. The V gene end was trimmed by 1 base and the J gene end by 0 bases; junction bases not matched to a gene: 0. The CDR3 consists of 14 residues. The CDR3 here is CSVEAGGSTDTQYF. CDR3 nucleotide sequence: TGCAGCGTTGAAGCAGGGGGCAGCACAGATACGCAGTATTTT.

This clonotype was detected only a few times. The chain couples TRBV6-1 to TRBJ2-3, with 8 bases identical to TRBD2. Trimming took 8 bases from V and 2 from J; bases not matched to a gene: 12. From germline, CDR1 is MNHNS and CDR2 SASEGT. The CDR3 runs to 16 residues. The CDR3 coding sequence is TGTGCCAGCGACCGAACAGCGGGGGACCTCACAGATACGCAGTATTTT. Its protein product is CASDRTAGDLTDTQYF.

The chain joins TRBV24-1 to TRBJ2-1; D gene uncertain. The length of the CDR3 is 18 residues. CDR1 and CDR2 (germline): KGHDR, SFDVKD. Trimming removed 3 bases at V and 6 bases at J, with 23 bases between. The CDR3: CATSDPDGSVPLGNEQFF. Written as DNA, the CDR3 is TGTGCCACCAGTGATCCCGACGGATCCGTCCCGCTGGGCAATGAGCAGTTCTTC.

This clonotype was recorded a few times. The V gene is TRBV4-1, the J gene TRBJ1-1; D is ambiguous. Trimming pared 4 bases from V and 0 bases from J, leaving 18 bases between. The length of the CDR3 is 17 residues. Germline V lookup: CDR1 MGHRA, CDR2 YSYEKL. The CDR3 spells CASSPALYGTMNTEAFF. CDR3 coding DNA: TGCGCCAGCAGCCCCGCCCTTTACGGAACCATGAACACTGAAGCTTTCTTT.

This chain links TRBV20-1 with TRBJ2-1; weak D call: TRBD2 (6 bases). CDR1 is DFQATT, CDR2 SNEGSKA, per germline (reference sequence). V was trimmed by 5 bases and J by 5 bases, leaving 16 bases between them. The CDR3 spans 14 residues. CDR3 amino acids: CSAGQGLHNNEQFF. The CDR3 coding sequence is TGCAGTGCTGGGCAAGGACTACATAACAATGAGCAGTTCTTC.

A few counts support this clonotype. The V gene is TRBV20-1, the J gene TRBJ2-3, with D perhaps matching TRBD1 or TRBD2 (5 bases each). Trimming cost V 0 bases and J 1 base, with 14 bases left between them. The CDR3 loop spans 16 amino acids. CDR1 DFQATT and CDR2 SNEGSKA come from the germline V gene (reference sequence). Written as DNA, the CDR3 is TGCAGTGCTAGAGATCCTTGGGACGGGGGCACAGATACGCAGTATTTT. Translated, it gives CSARDPWDGGTDTQYF.

The V and J genes are TRBV6-1 and TRBJ1-5, with D unclear. CDR3 length: 16 amino acids. Germline-derived CDR1 and CDR2 are MNHNS and SASEGT. V gave up 2 bases and J gave up 2 bases, with 13 bases separating them. This chain's CDR3 is CASSETDRWGNQPQHF. Written as DNA, the CDR3 is TGTGCCAGCAGTGAAACGGACCGCTGGGGCAATCAGCCCCAGCATTTT.

In this sample, this clonotype turned up many times. The chain is built from TRBV7-2 and TRBJ1-2, with D tentatively TRBD1 (5 bases). CDR3 length: 13 residues. Germline V gene lookup returns CDR1 SGHTA and CDR2 FQGNSA. V was pared by 4 bases and J by 0 bases, with 6 bases between. The CDR3 DNA follows: TGTGCCAGCAGCTCGACAGCTAACTATGGCTACACCTTC. Protein sequence: CASSSTANYGYTF. The variable domain in full, completed from reference TRBV7-2 and TRBJ1-2, reads GAGVSQSPSNKVTEKGKDVELRCDPISGHTALYWYRQSLGQGLEFLIYFQGNSAPDKSGLPSDRFSAERTGGSVSTLTIQRTQQEDSAVYLCASSSTANYGYTFGSGTRLTVV.

The chain couples TRBV11-2 to TRBJ2-1, with 8 bases lining up with TRBD2. The CDR3 is 13 amino acids. V was pared by 5 bases and J by 10 bases, with 7 bases of the junction left unmatched. CDR1 and CDR2 (germline): SGHAT, FQNNGV. This CDR3 is CASSRGGGEEQFF. CDR3 bases: TGTGCCAGCAGCCGGGGGGGGGGCGAAGAGCAGTTCTTC.

This clonotype was detected a few times. The gene calls are TRBV7-8 and TRBJ2-3, with 8 bases lining up with TRBD2. V was clipped by 5 bases and J by 4 bases; unmatched bases: 17. CDR3 length equals 18 residues. Germline CDR1 SGHVS, CDR2 FQNEAQ. CDR3 sequence: CASSLTPGGTSGADTQYF. The DNA of the CDR3 is TGTGCCAGCAGCCTCACCCCGGGGGGGACTAGTGGAGCAGATACGCAGTATTTT. Full variable domain (remainder filled in from reference TRBV7-8 and TRBJ2-3): GAGVSQSPRYKVAKRGQDVALRCDPISGHVSLFWYQQALGQGPEFLTYFQNEAQLDKSGLPSDRFFAERPEGSVSTLKIQRTQQEDSAVYLCASSLTPGGTSGADTQYFGPGTRLTVL.

This clonotype was recorded a few times. This chain joins TRBV12-3 or TRBV12-4 and TRBJ1-1; the D is unclear. CDR3 length equals 14 residues. With 3 bases removed from V and 1 base from J, the gap between germline ends came to 9 bases. The CDR3 loop reads CASSLSAGNTEAFF. The DNA of the CDR3 is TGTGCCAGCAGTTTGAGTGCGGGGAACACTGAAGCTTTCTTT.

This clonotype has more than one count but fewer than ten. The J gene is TRBJ1-2, the V gene TRBV3-1; no definite D call. CDR1 LGHDT and CDR2 YNNKEL come from the germline V gene (reference sequence). The CDR3 spans 13 residues. Deletions cut 2 bases from V and 2 bases from J, with 6 bases between. The CDR3: CASSQQENYGYTF. For the CDR3, the DNA is TGTGCCAGCAGCCAACAGGAGAACTATGGCTACACCTTC.

The rearrangement links TRBV28 to TRBJ2-2, with 8 bases fitting TRBD1. J lost 5 bases, V lost 4 bases, and 6 bases had no gene match. The CDR3 covers 15 residues. Germline CDR1 reads MDHEN; CDR2 reads SYDVKM. CDR3 in amino acids: CASSSPGGRTGELFF. As DNA, the CDR3 is TGTGCCAGCAGTTCCCCAGGGGGCAGGACCGGGGAGCTGTTTTTT.

This chain connects TRBV24-1 to TRBJ2-5; no reliable D call. Germline loops: CDR1 KGHDR, CDR2 SFDVKD. The CDR3 runs 13 residues. Trimming left V 2 bases short and J 11 bases short, with 14 bases between. CDR3 bases: TGTGCCACCAGTGATTCGGTCTCCAATGAGCAGTACTTC. Protein sequence: CATSDSVSNEQYF.